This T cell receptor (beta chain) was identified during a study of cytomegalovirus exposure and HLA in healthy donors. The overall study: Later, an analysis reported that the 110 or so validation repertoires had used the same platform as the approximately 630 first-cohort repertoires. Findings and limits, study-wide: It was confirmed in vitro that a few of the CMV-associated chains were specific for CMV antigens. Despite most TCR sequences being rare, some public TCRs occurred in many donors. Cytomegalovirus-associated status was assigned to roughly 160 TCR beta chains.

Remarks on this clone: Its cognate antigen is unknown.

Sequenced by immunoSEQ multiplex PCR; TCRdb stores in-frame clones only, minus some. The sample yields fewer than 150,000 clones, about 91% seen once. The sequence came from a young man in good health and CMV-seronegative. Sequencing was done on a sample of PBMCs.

The CDR3 loop is CASSLDPSGEKLFF. The CDR3 DNA sequence: TGTGCCAGCAGCTTGGATCCAAGCGGTGAAAAACTGTTTTTT. The chain combines TRBV5-4 with TRBJ1-4; D unresolved. The CDR3 sequence is 14 residues long. Germline V gives CDR1 SGHNT, CDR2 YYREEE (reference sequence). V was cut by 0 bases and J by 7 bases, with 10 bases left in between.